These 31 T cell receptor beta chains originate from one sample sequenced in a study of blood T cells in healthy people across ages. Combining a sample-barcoded 5' primer with a J-beta primer mix, a second PCR ran for roughly 7 to 12 cycles. TCRdb called the 5' RACE reads again in MiXCR, with one record for every CDR3 protein. There are 600,000 or so distinct CDR3 sequences in the sample; around half occur only once, and approximately 23% lies in the top ten. The sequenced sample was blood. The receptors shown here come from a man older than 75 in good health.

The chain employs TRBV7-2 and TRBJ2-3; no firm D call. The CDR3 spans 14 residues. Germline CDR1 reads SGHTA; CDR2 reads FQGNSA. The V end lost 3 bases, the J end lost 4 bases, and 11 bases lay between the germline ends. DNA of the CDR3: TGTGCCAGCAGCTTCAGATTTAGCCCAGATACGCAGTATTTT. As protein: CASSFRFSPDTQYF.

The gene calls are TRBV11-2 and TRBJ2-2; weak D call: TRBD1 (6 bases). Trimming cost V 5 bases and J 3 bases, with 10 bases left between them. The CDR3 is 14 amino acids. The germline CDR1 and CDR2 sequences are SGHAT and FQNNGV. This CDR3 is CASSTGRYTGELFF. The DNA for the CDR3 is TGTGCCAGCAGCACAGGGAGATACACCGGGGAGCTGTTTTTT.

This clonotype occurred many times. The chain has TRBV6-6 and TRBJ2-1; 12 bases are a match to TRBD2. Unmatched junction bases numbered 11, after V lost 5 bases and J lost 9 bases. The CDR3 loop spans 16 amino acids. Germline V lookup: CDR1 MNHNY, CDR2 SVGAGI (reference sequence). The CDR3 here is CASSPSGLAGYSEQFF. In DNA, the CDR3 is TGTGCCAGCAGTCCCTCCGGACTAGCGGGATATAGTGAGCAGTTCTTC.

The chain combines TRBV7-3 with TRBJ2-1; 7 nucleotides align to TRBD1. V shed 4 bases and J 8 bases; nucleotides not matched to a gene: 11. Looked up from germline, CDR1 is SGHTA and CDR2 is FQGTGA. This CDR3 contains 15 residues. This CDR3 is CASSSQTGRRDEQFF. In nucleotides, the CDR3 is TGTGCCAGCAGCTCGCAGACAGGGAGAAGGGATGAGCAGTTCTTC.

The chain couples TRBV20-1 to TRBJ1-1; TRBD1 matches at 9 bases. The CDR3 totals 12 residues. Trimming removed 6 bases from V and 5 bases from J; junction bases left unmatched: 4. Per germline, CDR1 DFQATT and CDR2 SNEGSKA (reference sequence). CDR3 coding DNA: TGCAGTGCAGGACAGGGGACAACTGAAGCTTTCTTT. Translating gives CSAGQGTTEAFF.

This clonotype was seen just once. The chain employs TRBV4-1 and TRBJ1-2; D not resolved. Trimming removed 0 bases at V and 3 bases at J, with 17 bases between. Germline CDR1 MGHRA, CDR2 YSYEKL. CDR3 length equals 17 residues. In DNA form, the CDR3 reads TGCGCCAGCAGCCAAGATTTGGGCGATCTTTTTGACTATGGCTACACCTTC. Its protein product is CASSQDLGDLFDYGYTF.

V usage is TRBV29-1 and J usage is TRBJ2-3; 7 bases agree with TRBD1. Looked up from germline, CDR1 is SQVTM and CDR2 is ANQGSEA. This CDR3 contains 13 residues. With 6 bases clipped from V and 0 bases from J, the junction kept 3 bases outside the gene matches. The CDR3 coding sequence is TGCAGCGTCAGACAGGGCAGCACAGATACGCAGTATTTT. Translating gives CSVRQGSTDTQYF.

The J gene is TRBJ1-6, the V gene TRBV9, with D possibly TRBD1 on 5 matching bases. There are 15 residues in the CDR3. Per the germline V gene, CDR1 is SGDLS and CDR2 is YYNGEE. V was clipped by 4 bases and J by 9 bases, with 17 bases between them. Written as DNA, the CDR3 is TGTGCCAGCAGCCTCGCCCCAGGGATCGGTTCACCCCTCCACTTT. Amino acids: CASSLAPGIGSPLHF.

Points on this clonotype: Compared with germline, one end of the junction differs, possibly owing to a read error. The V and J genes are TRBV27 and TRBJ1-6; no definite D call. The V gene's germline CDR1 is MNHEY and CDR2 SMNVEV (reference sequence). The CDR3 consists of 12 residues. CDR3 nucleotide sequence: TGTGCCGGCAGCTTTGAGAATTCACCCCTCCACTTT. Encoded protein: CAGSFENSPLHF.

The chain joins TRBV29-1 to TRBJ2-1; D is undetermined. Germline V lookup: CDR1 SQVTM, CDR2 ANQGSEA. The V and J ends lost 5 bases and 0 bases respectively, with 5 bases between them. CDR3 length equals 12 residues. Written as DNA, the CDR3 is TGCAGCGTTAAGAGCTCCTACAATGAGCAGTTCTTC. It codes for CSVKSSYNEQFF.

The V call is TRBV6-2 or TRBV6-3, the J call TRBJ2-2; maybe TRBD1 (6 bases). V lost 0 bases and J 2 bases, leaving 13 bases between the germline ends. Germline V CDR1 and CDR2: MNHEY, SVGEGT. This CDR3 is 17 amino acids long. CDR3 sequence reads: CASSYSSGRGNTGELFF. CDR3 DNA sequence: TGTGCCAGCAGTTACTCCTCGGGCAGGGGAAACACCGGGGAGCTGTTTTTT.

The chain combines TRBV29-1 with TRBJ2-1; TRBD2 aligns across 11 bases. The CDR3 contains 12 residues. Unmatched junction bases numbered 3, after V lost 8 bases and J lost 6 bases. In germline, CDR1 is SQVTM, CDR2 ANQGSEA. The CDR3 DNA sequence: TGCAGCTCTAGCGGGGGGACCAATGAGCAGTTCTTC. Protein: CSSSGGTNEQFF.

There are a few counts of this clonotype. The genes are TRBV7-9 and TRBJ2-3, with D possibly TRBD1 on 6 matching bases. The CDR3 covers 17 residues. Germline V gene data show CDR1 as SEHNR and CDR2 as FQNEAQ (reference sequence). V was trimmed by 5 bases and J by 0 bases, leaving 18 bases between them. The CDR3 nucleotides are TGTGCCAGCAGCCCGAGAACAGGGTGGAGGAGCACAGATACGCAGTATTTT. Its translation: CASSPRTGWRSTDTQYF.

V is TRBV24-1 and J is TRBJ2-1; TRBD2 matches at 8 bases. Germline V gene sequence: CDR1 KGHDR, CDR2 SFDVKD. The CDR3 length is 14 residues. V dropped 1 base and J dropped 8; count of bases not matched to a gene: 3. CDR3 DNA: TGTGCCACCAGTGATTTTTCACTAGCGGATGAGCAGTTCTTC. Translation: CATSDFSLADEQFF.

The chain combines TRBV3-1 with TRBJ1-6, with D unresolved. Germline CDR1 and CDR2: LGHDT and YNNKEL (reference sequence). The CDR3 is 14 residues long. V was shortened by 1 base and J by 4 bases, with 5 bases between the two germline ends. CDR3 residues: CASSQAGYNSPLHF. Written as DNA, the CDR3 is TGTGCCAGCAGCCAAGCGGGTTATAATTCACCCCTCCACTTT.

The genes are TRBV28 and TRBJ2-1; 11 bases match TRBD2. V lost 2 bases to trimming and J lost 8 bases; unmatched junction nucleotides: 11. CDR1 and CDR2 from the germline V gene are MDHEN and SYDVKM. CDR3 length: 17 amino acids. CDR3 sequence reads: CASSLGILAGELDEQFF. Written as DNA, the CDR3 is TGTGCCAGCAGTTTAGGTATACTAGCGGGAGAATTGGATGAGCAGTTCTTC.

The chain uses TRBV29-1 and TRBJ1-1, with D hard to call. The CDR3 totals 10 residues. V lost 7 bases and J 3 bases, leaving 6 bases between the germline ends. Germline CDR1 SQVTM, CDR2 ANQGSEA. The CDR3 region is CSAIDTEAFF. The CDR3 bases are TGCAGCGCTATTGACACTGAAGCTTTCTTT.

With respect to this clonotype: A single base separates this from a much larger clone, so it may be a read error. This CDR3 reads CAGSLLSSGLSTDTQYF. CDR3 in DNA: TGTGCCGGCAGTTTGTTGAGTAGCGGGCTTAGCACAGATACGCAGTATTTT. The V gene is TRBV12-3 or TRBV12-4, the J gene TRBJ2-3; 7 positions match TRBD2. CDR3 length equals 17 residues.

The chain employs TRBV7-3 and TRBJ1-5, with D possibly matching TRBD1 (5 bases). CDR3 size: 19 residues. Germline CDR1 SGHTA, CDR2 FQGTGA. V was cut by 0 bases and J by 4 bases, with 22 bases left in between. The CDR3 loop reads CASSLTGTKSGRENQPQHF. The CDR3 DNA is TGTGCCAGCAGCTTAACAGGCACTAAGTCCGGCAGGGAGAATCAGCCCCAGCATTTT.

In this sample, this clonotype turned up a few times. The chain links TRBV9 to TRBJ2-3, with 7 bases lining up with TRBD1. Losses at the gene ends were 4 bases for V and 1 base for J; bases not matched to a gene: 6. Per the germline V gene, CDR1 is SGDLS and CDR2 is YYNGEE. This CDR3 is 15 amino acids long. In DNA form, the CDR3 reads TGTGCCAGCAGCCCAAACCAGGGGGGCACAGATACGCAGTATTTT. Its translation is CASSPNQGGTDTQYF.

Note on this clonotype: With a much larger clone just one base away, this may be a read error. The J gene is TRBJ2-7, the V gene TRBV5-1; TRBD2 is a possible D gene (6 bases). The J call is in doubt because the DNA end fits TRBJ2-5 better. The CDR3 runs to 13 residues. Germline V gene lookup returns CDR1 SGHRS and CDR2 YFSETQ. The CDR3 is CTSSRDSAETQYF. The CDR3 DNA reads TGCACCAGCAGCCGGGACTCCGCTGAGACCCAGTACTTC.

The genes are TRBV10-3 and TRBJ2-1, with D unresolved. The germline V gene encodes CDR1 ENHRY and CDR2 SYGVKD. V was cut by 6 bases and J by 5 bases, with 11 bases left in between. The CDR3 has 13 residues. CDR3 sequence: CAISPSINNEQFF. The CDR3 DNA reads as TGTGCCATCAGCCCCAGCATCAACAATGAGCAGTTCTTC.

In its sample, this clonotype was seen once. One junction end does not reproduce the germline sequence, and a read error may be involved. This chain connects TRBV4-1 to TRBJ2-1; 7 bases are shared with TRBD1. The CDR3 loop spans 14 amino acids. Per germline, CDR1 MGHRA and CDR2 YSYEKL. CDR3 sequence: CASSQPGTDKEQFF. In nucleotides, the CDR3 is TGCGCCAGCAGCCAACCCGGGACAGACAAGGAGCAGTTCTTC.

In regard to this clonotype: A read error is possible here, since a much larger clone lies one base away. The chain has TRBV6-5 and TRBJ1-2, with D hard to call. The V gene's germline CDR1 is MNHEY and CDR2 SVGAGI. This CDR3 has 14 amino acids. CDR3 protein: CASSYGEGFYGCTF. Written as DNA, the CDR3 is TGTGCCAGCAGTTACGGTGAAGGGTTCTATGGCTGCACCTTC.

This chain connects TRBV6-1 to TRBJ2-5; 11 bases are a match to TRBD2. The CDR3 consists of 16 residues. CDR1 is MNHNS, CDR2 SASEGT, per germline. Unmatched junction bases numbered 8, after V lost 8 bases and J lost 0 bases. The DNA for the CDR3 is TGTGCCAGCCGTGTCTTAGCGGGGGGGAACCAAGAGACCCAGTACTTC. This gives the protein CASRVLAGGNQETQYF.

In its sample, this clonotype was seen once. V and J are TRBV28 and TRBJ2-1; 7 bases agree with TRBD2. The CDR3 sequence is 16 residues long. Germline V gives CDR1 MDHEN, CDR2 SYDVKM. V was pared by 6 bases and J by 3 bases, with 11 bases of the junction left unmatched. Written as DNA, the CDR3 is TGTGCCAGCAGCCCCCCGGGAGGAGAATTCTACAATGAGCAGTTCTTC. It encodes CASSPPGGEFYNEQFF.

The rearrangement joins TRBV20-1 to TRBJ2-7; D call uncertain. The CDR3 loop spans 12 amino acids. Germline V gene sequence: CDR1 DFQATT, CDR2 SNEGSKA (reference sequence). Trimming shortened V by 3 bases and J by 0 bases, and 6 bases separated the two germline ends. CDR3: CSARGNSYEQYF. The DNA for the CDR3 is TGCAGTGCTAGGGGGAACTCCTACGAGCAGTACTTC.

The V and J genes are TRBV7-2 and TRBJ2-5; TRBD2 matches 9 bases. Unmatched junction bases numbered 13, after V lost 5 bases and J lost 9 bases. Germline V CDR1 and CDR2: SGHTA, FQGNSA. The CDR3 has 15 amino acids. CDR3 loop: CASSEGRAGGGSQYF. CDR3 bases: TGTGCCAGCAGCGAGGGACGAGCGGGGGGCGGGTCCCAGTACTTC.

This sequence joins TRBV2 and TRBJ2-4; D uncertain. Germline assignment: CDR1 SNHLY and CDR2 FYNNEI. The V and J ends lost 4 bases and 6 bases respectively, with 7 bases between them. The CDR3 contains 12 residues. The CDR3, as DNA: TGTGCCAGCAGTGTAACGAGAAACATTCAGTACTTC. This sequence encodes CASSVTRNIQYF.

The table lists this clonotype with a count of one. The V call is TRBV7-3, the J call TRBJ2-7, with D tentatively TRBD2 (5 bases). Trimming removed 5 bases at V and 2 bases at J, with 10 bases between. The CDR3 spans 13 residues. CDR1 is SGHTA, CDR2 FQGTGA, per germline. DNA of the CDR3: TGTGCCAGCAGCGCCCCTAGCCCCTACGAGCAGTACTTC. Its translation is CASSAPSPYEQYF.

DNA for the CDR3: TGCGCCAGCAGCGCGGGTATTCAGCCCCAGCATTTT. Residues: CASSAGIQPQHF. The chain is built from TRBV5-1 and TRBJ1-5; D remains unclear. Trimming removed 4 bases from V and 6 bases from J, with 8 bases in between. The CDR3 consists of 12 residues. Germline CDR1 and CDR2: SGHRS and YFSETQ. Full variable domain (outside the CDR3, taken from reference TRBV5-1 and TRBJ1-5): KAGVTQTPRYLIKTRGQQVTLSCSPISGHRSVSWYQQTPGQGLQFLFEYFSETQRNKGNFPGRFSGRQFSNSRSEMNVSTLELGDSALYLCASSAGIQPQHFGDGTRLSIL.